The entry that follows covers one T cell receptor (beta chain) sequence. The antigen remains undetermined. The source of the sample is a study of OX40 agonist ivuxolimab in advanced cancers. The study's findings and limits: At doses 0.1 to 3.0 mg/kg, CD4+ and CD8+ clones expanded.

Trimming took off 4 bases at V and 2 bases at J, with 15 bases between the two ends. CDR1 and CDR2 (germline): GTSNPN, SVGIG (reference sequence). The CDR3 loop spans 14 amino acids. Sampling times: baseline, cycle 4 day 1, cycle 7 day 1. The table came from immunoSEQ multiplex PCR; TCRdb's copy has only in-frame clones and leaves some out. The repertoire holds 25,000 to 35,000 clones, with roughly 90% as singletons. The TCR was taken from an adult with an advanced solid tumor such as melanoma, head and neck, liver or kidney cancer. The rearrangement links TRBV30 to TRBJ2-7; D perhaps matches TRBD1 (6 bases). The sample here was CD4+ or CD8+ T cells sorted from blood, taken in a trial of the OX40 agonist ivuxolimab. The CDR3: CAWKTRDIAYEQYF. In DNA, the CDR3 is TGTGCCTGGAAGACAAGGGACATAGCCTACGAGCAGTACTTC.